This T cell receptor beta chain was sequenced in a study of T cells in narcolepsy. The wider study: Healthy controls were enrolled alongside patients with narcolepsy type 1 or type 2.

Germline CDR1 is MDHEN and CDR2 is SYDVKM. V was pared by 6 bases and J by 1 base, with 4 bases between. The CDR3 covers 11 residues. Sequenced by immunoSEQ multiplex PCR; TCRdb stores in-frame clones only, minus some. The top ten clones hold 1% to 1.5% of a sample with about 40,000 clones, approximately 90% of them seen once. Overall study findings and caveats: Healthy controls reportedly lacked the autoreactive clonotypes serially found in patients' blood. Same-patient CSF and blood CD4+ T cell clonotypes included HCRT-specific and TRIB2-specific autoreactive ones.

Concerning this clone itself: Its antigen is as yet unknown.

Sequencing was performed on CD45RA- memory CD4+ T cells from PBMCs. The chain has TRBV28 and TRBJ2-7, with no clear D. The TCR sequence derives from a human donor with narcolepsy. The CDR3 loop reads CASSISYEQYF. CDR3 nucleotides: TGTGCCAGCAGCATTTCCTACGAGCAGTACTTC.